These 10 T cell receptor beta chains originate from one sample sequenced in a study of shared clonotypes between healthy human individuals. Method: immunoSEQ multiplex PCR; TCRdb's copy keeps in-frame clones and lacks some. Of roughly 500,000 clones detected, about 82% appear once; the ten largest clones hold 10% to 15%. Sequencing was done on a sample of PBMCs. The receptors here all came from a woman between 40 and 55 years old in good health. Some clones in this sample may be carry-over from other donors' samples.

Only one count was recorded for this clone. V and J are TRBV5-1 and TRBJ2-2, with TRBD1 matching 7 bases. The CDR3 consists of 13 residues. The V segment lost 7 bases and the J segment 5 bases; nucleotides outside the gene matches: 5. Germline V gene lookup returns CDR1 SGHRS and CDR2 YFSETQ. The CDR3 protein is CASLGQVTGELFF. CDR3 DNA: TGCGCCAGCCTAGGACAGGTTACCGGGGAGCTGTTTTTT.

This clone was seen at least ten times. V usage is TRBV11-2 and J usage is TRBJ2-5, with 14 bases that match TRBD2. This CDR3 comprises 16 residues. After removal of 5 bases from V and 5 bases from J, the junction contained 7 bases not matched to a gene. In germline, CDR1 is SGHAT, CDR2 FQNNGV. In DNA, the CDR3 is TGTGCCAGCAGCCAGGGACTAGCGGGAGAGGGTGAGACCCAGTACTTC. Encoded protein: CASSQGLAGEGETQYF.

The chain couples TRBV2 to TRBJ2-1, with 10 bases lining up with TRBD2. This CDR3 is built from 14 residues. Germline V lookup: CDR1 SNHLY, CDR2 FYNNEI. After removal of 7 bases from V and 4 bases from J, the junction contained 4 bases not matched to a gene. DNA of the CDR3: TGTGCCAGCACCTGGACTAGCGGATACAATGAGCAGTTCTTC. This sequence encodes CASTWTSGYNEQFF.

This clone appeared a single time. The chain recombines TRBV10-3 with TRBJ2-3; D is uncertain. Trimming stripped 4 bases from V and 4 bases from J, with 9 bases between. The germline gives CDR1 ENHRY, CDR2 SYGVKD. The length of the CDR3 is 13 residues. CDR3 DNA sequence: TGTGCCATCAGTGGTCAGGTTGCAGATACGCAGTATTTT. Amino acid sequence: CAISGQVADTQYF.

The chain joins TRBV10-2 to TRBJ1-1; D may be TRBD1 (6 bases). The CDR3 is 13 residues long. Trimming took 6 bases from V and 4 from J, leaving 12 bases between them. Germline CDR1 and CDR2: WSHSY and SAAADI. CDR3 DNA: TGCGCCAGCAGGGGGGGCAGGGGCACTGAAGCTTTCTTT. Translated: CASRGGRGTEAFF.

As DNA, the CDR3 is TGTGCCTGGAGTGACCAACTTTCGGGACTAACCGCCACAGATACGCAGTATTTT. Translation gives CAWSDQLSGLTATDTQYF. J is TRBJ2-3 and V is TRBV30, with 7 bases that match TRBD2. The CDR3 extends over 18 amino acids. J was trimmed by 2 bases and V by 1 base; bases with no gene match: 15. Germline V CDR1 and CDR2: GTSNPN, SVGIG (reference sequence).

This sequence joins TRBV27 and TRBJ2-1; 13 nucleotides line up with TRBD2. V shed 5 bases, J shed 9 bases, and the junction held 1 base outside the gene matches. Germline CDR1 MNHEY, CDR2 SMNVEV (reference sequence). The CDR3 extends over 13 amino acids. The CDR3 sequence is CASSRLAGGEQFF. The CDR3 bases are TGTGCCAGCAGTCGACTAGCGGGAGGTGAGCAGTTCTTC.

The chain combines TRBV7-9 with TRBJ1-1; D unclear. The CDR3 totals 15 residues. Trimming removed 1 base from V and 1 base from J, with 10 bases in between. The germline V gene has CDR1 SEHNR and CDR2 FQNEAQ (reference sequence). CDR3 residues: CASSLGRARNTEAFF. CDR3 DNA sequence: TGTGCCAGCAGCTTAGGGAGGGCTAGGAACACTGAAGCTTTCTTT.

The sample holds a few counts of this clone. The J gene is TRBJ1-2, the V gene TRBV6-5, with 11 nucleotides matching TRBD1. V gave up 6 bases and J gave up 4 bases; unmatched junction bases: 4. In germline, CDR1 is MNHEY, CDR2 SVGAGI. CDR3 size: 14 residues. The CDR3 coding sequence is TGTGCCAGCAGAAGGACAGGGGGCAGCTATGGCTACACCTTC. Translating it yields CASRRTGGSYGYTF.

This chain links TRBV6-1 with TRBJ1-5; 9 bases map to TRBD1. CDR3 length equals 15 residues. The germline gives CDR1 MNHNS, CDR2 SASEGT. V dropped 6 bases and J dropped 4; count of bases not matched to a gene: 7. CDR3 amino acids: CASREQGARNQPQHF. CDR3 nucleotide sequence: TGTGCCAGCAGAGAACAGGGGGCGCGGAATCAGCCCCAGCATTTT.